Below are 14 T cell receptor beta chains sequenced from a single sample in a study of blood T cell repertoires in COVID-19. Using immunoSEQ multiplex PCR, the repertoire was profiled, and TCRdb retains in-frame clones only, with some absent. The sample includes 200,000 to 250,000 clones, 65% to 90% seen only once; the top ten take 9.7%. The sequencing sample was made of peripheral blood. The receptors derive from a man aged 45-65 years with active or convalescent COVID-19.

The chain uses TRBV27 and TRBJ2-2, with 8 positions matching TRBD2. V lost 1 base, J lost 7 bases, and 14 bases stayed unmatched. The CDR3 consists of 18 residues. Germline loops: CDR1 MNHEY, CDR2 SMNVEV (reference sequence). The CDR3 DNA reads TGTGCCAGCAGTTTATTCTTTGGAGGGACTAGTTTGGGCGGGGAGCTGTTTTTT. Residues: CASSLFFGGTSLGGELFF.

The V and J genes are TRBV2 and TRBJ1-5, with D unresolved. Germline CDR1 reads SNHLY; CDR2 reads FYNNEI. CDR3 length equals 16 residues. Between the trimmed V and J ends, which lost 4 bases and 0 bases, there was a span of 13 bases. CDR3 region: CASSGGSSNSNQPQHF. The CDR3 DNA follows: TGTGCCAGCAGTGGAGGGTCAAGTAATAGCAATCAGCCCCAGCATTTT.

The rearrangement links TRBV5-1 to TRBJ1-5; tentatively, D is TRBD1 (5 bases). V dropped 0 bases and J dropped 3 bases, with 10 bases sitting between them. The length of the CDR3 is 15 residues. Germline CDR1 reads SGHRS; CDR2 reads YFSETQ. The CDR3 region is CASSLGVGANQPQHF. As DNA, the CDR3 is TGCGCCAGCAGCTTGGGGGTTGGGGCCAATCAGCCCCAGCATTTT. The variable domain in full, completed from reference TRBV5-1 and TRBJ1-5, reads KAGVTQTPRYLIKTRGQQVTLSCSPISGHRSVSWYQQTPGQGLQFLFEYFSETQRNKGNFPGRFSGRQFSNSRSEMNVSTLELGDSALYLCASSLGVGANQPQHFGDGTRLSIL.

The J gene is TRBJ1-4, the V gene TRBV28; 11 bases are a match to TRBD1. The CDR3 length is 15 residues. With 5 bases clipped from V and 11 bases from J, the junction kept 10 bases outside the gene matches. Germline assignment: CDR1 MDHEN and CDR2 SYDVKM. The CDR3 nucleotides are TGTGCCAGCAGTAGACCAACCGGGACAGGGGGGAAACTGTTTTTT. Amino acids: CASSRPTGTGGKLFF.

This sequence joins TRBV18 and TRBJ2-3; TRBD2 aligns across 7 bases. The CDR3 runs 15 residues. CDR1 is KGHSH, CDR2 LQKENI, per germline. The junction had 4 bases not matched to a gene; V was cut back by 1 base and J by 3 bases. The CDR3 DNA follows: TGTGCCAGCTCACCACGGGAGGGCCGGACAGATACGCAGTATTTT. Translated: CASSPREGRTDTQYF.

This clone was detected once. The chain joins TRBV10-3 to TRBJ2-2; 11 bases match TRBD2. CDR1 and CDR2 from the germline V gene are ENHRY and SYGVKD. The V and J ends lost 5 bases and 1 base, in that order; junction bases with no gene match: 15. This CDR3 is built from 20 residues. The DNA of the CDR3 is TGTGCCATCAGTCCCCCCTCACTAGCGGGAGTTGGTAAGAACACCGGGGAGCTGTTTTTT. Translating gives CAISPPSLAGVGKNTGELFF.

The chain is built from TRBV11-2 and TRBJ2-3; D unclear. The CDR3 sequence is 14 residues long. Trimming removed 1 base at V and 4 bases at J, with 9 bases between. Germline assignment: CDR1 SGHAT and CDR2 FQNNGV. The CDR3 is CASSLGEAADTQYF. CDR3 nucleotides: TGTGCCAGCAGCTTAGGTGAGGCCGCAGATACGCAGTATTTT.

This chain uses TRBV14 with TRBJ2-7; 11 bases line up with TRBD2. This CDR3 has 16 residues. Per the germline V gene, CDR1 is SGHDN and CDR2 is FVKESK. Germline trimming cut 6 bases from V and 6 bases from J; bases unmatched to any gene: 13. The DNA of the CDR3 is TGTGCCAGCAGTCAAATTGGACAGGGACTAGCGGCCGAGCAGTACTTC. Translation gives CASSQIGQGLAAEQYF. The whole variable domain, filled in from reference TRBV14 and TRBJ2-7, reads EAGVTQFPSHSVIEKGQTVTLRCDPISGHDNLYWYRRVMGKEIKFLLHFVKESKQDESGMPNNRFLAERTGGTYSTLKVQPAELEDSGVYFCASSQIGQGLAAEQYFGPGTRLTVT.

The rearrangement uses TRBV4-1 and TRBJ2-1; TRBD2 matches at 11 bases. This CDR3 spans 15 amino acids. Germline V gene data show CDR1 as MGHRA and CDR2 as YSYEKL. Trimming cost V 6 bases and J 7 bases; bases outside gene matches: 8. CDR3 residues: CASRLSGGAGNEQFF. CDR3 DNA sequence: TGCGCCAGCAGACTTAGCGGGGGGGCGGGAAATGAGCAGTTCTTC.

The rearrangement joins TRBV9 to TRBJ1-3; D possibly corresponds to TRBD1 (5 bases). CDR1 is SGDLS, CDR2 YYNGEE, per germline. The ends were cut back, 0 bases at V and 3 bases at J, with 13 bases in the middle. The CDR3 loop spans 16 amino acids. The CDR3 bases are TGTGCCAGCAGCGTAGATACAGGTTTATATGGAAACACCATATATTTT. It translates to CASSVDTGLYGNTIYF.

This clone was detected once. The chain couples TRBV24-1 to TRBJ2-2; 8 bases agree with TRBD1. Germline trimming cut 0 bases from V and 4 bases from J; bases unmatched to any gene: 6. Germline assignment: CDR1 KGHDR and CDR2 SFDVKD. CDR3 size: 17 residues. CDR3 loop: CATSDLHGTGPTGELFF. CDR3 nucleotides: TGTGCCACCAGTGATTTGCACGGGACAGGCCCCACCGGGGAGCTGTTTTTT.

The rearrangement joins TRBV7-9 to TRBJ2-1; a possible D gene is TRBD1 (6 bases). Germline lookup yields CDR1 SEHNR and CDR2 FQNEAQ (reference sequence). CDR3 length: 16 residues. V was pared by 5 bases and J by 4 bases, with 18 bases between. The CDR3 protein is CASSPIGGYTYNEQFF. In DNA form, the CDR3 reads TGTGCCAGCAGCCCAATAGGGGGATACACATACAATGAGCAGTTCTTC.

The gene calls are TRBV19 and TRBJ2-1; 7 nucleotides align to TRBD1. From germline, CDR1 is LNHDA and CDR2 SQIVND (reference sequence). The CDR3 spans 18 residues. Trimming at V came to 6 bases and at J to 0 bases, leaving 14 bases not matched to a gene. The CDR3 protein is CASRSWGLGDSSYNEQFF. The CDR3 DNA reads as TGTGCCAGTAGATCCTGGGGGCTAGGGGACAGCTCCTACAATGAGCAGTTCTTC.

This clone has only one observation. The CDR3 loop reads CATSDRLAGTQYF. The CDR3 nucleotides are TGTGCCACCAGTGATAGACTAGCGGGGACGCAGTATTTT. The rearrangement joins TRBV24-1 to TRBJ2-3; 11 bases line up with TRBD2. The V gene end was trimmed by 3 bases and the J gene end by 9 bases; junction bases not matched to a gene: 1. This CDR3 has 13 amino acids. CDR1 and CDR2 from the germline V gene are KGHDR and SFDVKD.